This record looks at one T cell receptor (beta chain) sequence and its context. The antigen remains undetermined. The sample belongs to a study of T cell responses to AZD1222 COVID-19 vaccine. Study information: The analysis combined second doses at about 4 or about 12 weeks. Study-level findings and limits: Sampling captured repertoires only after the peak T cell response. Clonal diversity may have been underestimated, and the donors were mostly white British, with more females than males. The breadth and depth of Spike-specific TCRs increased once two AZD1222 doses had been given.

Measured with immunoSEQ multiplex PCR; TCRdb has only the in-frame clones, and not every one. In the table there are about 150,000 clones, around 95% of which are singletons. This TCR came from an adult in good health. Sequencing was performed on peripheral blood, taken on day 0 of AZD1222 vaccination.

This CDR3 is CASSPGQILYTEAFF. CDR3 coding DNA: TGTGCCAGCAGCCCCGGACAGATTCTGTACACTGAAGCTTTCTTT. The V gene is TRBV7-9, the J gene TRBJ1-1, with D perhaps matching TRBD1 (6 bases). The CDR3 runs to 15 residues. V lost 5 bases and J 3 bases, leaving 16 bases between the germline ends. Germline assignment: CDR1 SEHNR and CDR2 FQNEAQ (reference sequence).